This entry features one T cell receptor beta chain sequence. This clone has more than one count but fewer than ten. Which antigen it targets is not known. One base away there is no much larger clone; base qualities are not given. Receptors were amplified or captured by the immunoSEQ multiplex PCR assay. TCR beta CDR3 sequencing was performed on DNA from the cultured, isolated CD4+ T cells. In the authors' own workflow: Non-productive TCR sequences were removed and reads were trimmed to the CDR3 region, keeping CDR3s of at least 7 amino acids. Antigen-specific clonotypes were identified with the MANAFEST web app by comparing expansion in peptide wells against reference cultures. For clones to be considered positive, expansion at FDR<0.05 versus reference and all other wells, an odds ratio above 5, and a frequency above 0.1% in two replicate wells were required. Clonotypes significantly expanded in SARS-CoV-2 spike wells and in at least one common cold coronavirus spike condition were defined as cross-reactive. Levenshtein distance calculated with the stringdist R package was used to assess CDR3 similarity, and unrooted trees were constructed with ape in R 3.6.1. TCRdb re-hosts the immuneACCESS table, in-frame sequences only. Its copies lack some clones; in the studies checked, an unresolved V gene accounts for under half of them, and the cause for the rest is not known. V and J calls and clone size come straight from that table; D and trimming were deduced from the DNA. The sample table shows 30,000 to 45,000 clones, and around 67% are seen once. Of the sample, under 25% falls within the top ten clones.

This sample was included in a study of vaccination effects on CD4 cells after COVID-19 (dated by TCRdb to between 2021 and 2024). Regarding the study in general: Each participant received two doses of an mRNA SARS-CoV-2 vaccine, either BNT162b2 or mRNA-1273. The study compared SARS-CoV-2 spike-specific CD4+ TCR repertoires before and after mRNA vaccination in COVID-19 convalescent patients and infection-naive vaccine recipients. Altogether, around eleven COVID-19 convalescent patients and a few SARS-CoV-2-naive healthy vaccine recipients made up the full study. Cultures from other donors in the study were sequenced with the Oncomine TCR Beta short-read assay on an Illumina iSeq 100.

The CDR3 measures 14 amino acids from cysteine to phenylalanine. The sequence is cut down to CDR3 DNA, 42 bases in frame from base 1. The germline V gene (reference sequence) supplies CDR1 LNHDA and CDR2 SQIVND. Ends trimmed: V by 7 bases, J by 5 bases; bases unmatched to a gene: 7. The ViraFEST assay stimulated PBMC with viral peptide pools and then used TCR sequencing to identify antigen-specific CD4+ T cell clonotypes by expansion. After about 10 days of culture, CD4+ T cells were isolated with the EasySep CD4+ T cell isolation kit. Negative nucleocapsid antibody results before and after vaccination confirmed that the healthy vaccine recipients had no prior SARS-CoV-2 infection. Two million PBMC per well were cultured in IMDM with about 5.1% human AB serum, 8 to 10 IU/ml IL-2 and gentamicin, plus 10 ug/ml peptides. Half of the culture medium was replaced with fresh IL-2-containing medium on days 3 and 7. Each peptide stimulation condition was cultured in triplicate wells unless otherwise noted. PBMC were separated from whole blood using Ficoll-Paque Plus gradient centrifugation and were then either cryopreserved at -140C or used fresh. The overlapping peptide pools covered the spike proteins of SARS-CoV-2 as well as those of the common cold coronaviruses HCoV-NL63, HCoV-OC43 and HCoV-229E. The QIAamp micro DNA kit was used to extract genomic DNA from the cultured CD4+ T cells.

Overall results and qualifications from the work: At late post-vaccination timepoints, both infection-induced and vaccine-induced clones showed marked clonal contraction, consistent with waning T cell responses. The study was limited by a small number of convalescent patients and lacked early post-infection timepoints. In healthy vaccine recipients, vaccine-induced clones were almost all SARS-CoV-2 mono-reactive, with only 1 of 255 being cross-reactive with common cold coronaviruses.

Sequenced here: CD4+ T cells from PBMCs cultured with SARS-CoV-2 spike peptides, sampled before COVID-19 vaccination. The cell subset or site label on this specimen signifies: SARS-CoV-2 spike overlapping peptide pool stimulation. The sequence links TRBV19 to TRBJ1-5; 8 bases in the junction line up with TRBD1. The sequence was collected from a human donor who received a COVID-19 vaccine. CDR3 region: CASKTDRDYQPQHF. The DNA sequence is TGTGCCAGTAAAACGGACAGGGATTATCAGCCCCAGCATTTT.